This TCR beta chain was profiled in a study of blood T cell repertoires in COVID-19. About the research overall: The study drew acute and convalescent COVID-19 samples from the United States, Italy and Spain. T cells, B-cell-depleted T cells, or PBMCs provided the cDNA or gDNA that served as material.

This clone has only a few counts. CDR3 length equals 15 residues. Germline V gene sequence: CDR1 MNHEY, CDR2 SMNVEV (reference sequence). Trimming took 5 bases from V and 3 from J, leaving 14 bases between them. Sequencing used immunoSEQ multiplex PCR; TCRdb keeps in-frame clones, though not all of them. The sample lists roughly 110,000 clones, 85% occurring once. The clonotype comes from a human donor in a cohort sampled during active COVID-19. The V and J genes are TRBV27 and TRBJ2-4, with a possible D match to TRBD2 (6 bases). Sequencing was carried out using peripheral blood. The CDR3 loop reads CASSGGTPRKNIQYF. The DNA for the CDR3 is TGTGCCAGCAGTGGGGGGACTCCTCGCAAAAACATTCAGTACTTC.